This TCR beta chain was documented in a study of OX40 agonist ivuxolimab in advanced cancers. With regard to the full study: Ivuxolimab was an agonistic, fully human IgG2 monoclonal antibody directed against OX40 (CD134), a costimulatory receptor. The paper reports the monotherapy dose-escalation portion (N of about 54 patients) of the phase I ivuxolimab trial. Of the 50 to 55 dose-escalation patients, hepatocellular carcinoma was present in about 19, melanoma in around 15, renal cell carcinoma in 9 and head and neck cancer in 9. Patients were allowed to have had prior anti-PD-1, anti-PD-L1 or anti-CTLA-4 therapy, and approximately 40% of the dose-escalation patients had been treated with checkpoint inhibitors. The dose-escalation cohort was approximately 83% male with a mean age of approximately 60 years, ranging from roughly 23 to 90. Partial responses were achieved by three dose-escalation patients, of whom one had hepatocellular carcinoma and two had cutaneous melanoma. The purpose of peripheral TCRbeta sequencing was to test whether ivuxolimab changed TCR sequence diversity and led to clonal T-cell expansion. Intravenous ivuxolimab was administered to patients every 2 weeks at six dose levels: 0.01, 0.1, 0.3, 1.5, 3 and 10 mg/kg. Results and caveats for the whole study, not just this receptor: On average, CD8+ T cells showed more expanded clones than CD4+ T cells after ivuxolimab. In the 0.1-3.0 mg/kg groups, partial responders had among the lowest normalized peripheral clonal expansion, particularly in CD8+ T cells. At doses of 0.1 to 3.0 mg/kg, clonal expansion of both CD4+ and CD8+ blood T cells was observed from baseline to week 6. The antigen specificity of the clonally expanded peripheral T cells was not determined. Low levels of normalized T-cell clonal expansion were also seen in some patients who did not respond.

With respect to this clone: Its specific antigen is unknown. Nothing much larger sits one base from this clone, and base qualities are not available.

The CDR3 goes from the cysteine to the phenylalanine over 15 residues. The kept DNA is CDR3 alone, 45 bases in frame from the first base. V is shortened by 3 bases, J by 8 bases, and the region joining them spans 19 bases. As encoded in the germline V gene, CDR1 is SGHTA while CDR2 is FQGNSA. To sequence the TCRbeta CDR3 region, genomic DNA was isolated from the sorted cells. The immunoSEQ Assay was used to sequence the TCRbeta CDR3 regions. The clones in this table, taken by TCRdb from immuneACCESS, are in-frame only. Not every clone is retained; where verified, under half of the shortfall comes from an unresolved V gene, and the cause of the rest is unknown. This sample holds over 100,000 clones; over 75% were observed only once. Jointly, the top ten make up about 0.55% of the sample. Patients with a history of autoimmune disease or receiving systemic immunosuppression were excluded from the trial. Peripheral blood for TCR sequencing was drawn from every dose cohort at baseline, at cycle 4 day 1 and at cycle 7 day 1. The samples were drawn from a first-in-human, open-label, multicenter phase I dose-escalation trial of ivuxolimab. Adults with locally advanced or metastatic head and neck squamous cell, hepatocellular, melanoma or renal cell carcinoma were enrolled in the trial. CD4+ and CD8+ T cells were sorted separately from peripheral blood before TCR sequencing.

The TCR comes from an adult with an advanced solid tumor such as melanoma, head and neck, liver or kidney cancer. The input for sequencing was CD4+ or CD8+ T cells sorted from blood, taken in a trial of the OX40 agonist ivuxolimab. The receptor chain draws on TRBV7-2 and TRBJ1-2; no D gene can be assigned with confidence. At the DNA level, the sequence is TGTGCCAGCAGCTTTGCGGGGTCTCAGTCTCTGGGCTACACCTTC. Its translation reads: CASSFAGSQSLGYTF.